This paragraph reports one T cell receptor beta chain. This clonotype was recorded many times. What this receptor recognizes is not known. The record has no base qualities; no much larger clone is one base away. The CDR3, cysteine through phenylalanine, is 11 amino acids long. Only the CDR3 portion is preserved as DNA: 33 bases, with reading frame beginning at the first base. V is clipped by 8 bases and J by 4 bases, and the sequence between their germline boundaries is 12 bases long. Looking up the germline V gene (reference sequence) yields CDR1 GTSNPN and CDR2 SVGIG. The sample belongs to a study of spatial heterogeneity in lung cancer (dated by TCRdb to between 2018 and 2021). In the study overall: Beta-chain transcripts were consistently detected in greater numbers than alpha-chain transcripts, which likely reflects a higher abundance of beta-chain transcripts. In the raw uncorrected reads, each unique combination of TCR and UMI appeared more than ten times on average. The study quantitatively compared TCR alpha and beta repertoires across multiple tumor regions, matched nontumor lung and blood in non-small cell lung cancer. The study linked features of the TCR repertoire to counts of nonsynonymous mutations, which were determined by whole-exome sequencing of tumor tissue. At surgery, 200 or so tumor regions, approximately 64 matched nontumor lung samples and 45 to 60 PBMC samples were TCR-sequenced for both alpha and beta chains. General study outcomes and caveats: Ubiquitous expanded tumor TCRs were detected in blood more often at tumor resection than at routine follow-up. Additional single-cell paired TCR alpha and beta sequencing was considered necessary to confirm, at a functional level, the hypothesis that regional TCRs recognize regional mutations.

The time point label, read with the paper, signifies: sample taken at primary tumor resection. Whole RNA extracted from tumor and nontumor lung tissue, or from cryopreserved PBMC samples, was used for TCR sequencing without cell sorting. The donors were more than 65 patients from the lung TRACERx cohort who had early-stage, untreated non-small cell lung cancer. Patients were selected for TCR sequencing only if sufficient RNA was available from at least two tumor regions. Library generation was performed with 5' RACE. The data were produced on a NextSeq 500. To allow correction of PCR and sequencing errors, the TCR library protocol tagged every TCR cDNA molecule with a unique molecular identifier. The source study handled its data this way. TCR identification, UMI-based error correction and CDR3 extraction were all carried out with Decombinator tools. Expanded TCRs were defined as those above a frequency of 2 per 1,000, corresponding to the top 1% of the tumor frequency distribution. Renyi diversity was computed with the R vegan package after each repertoire had been subsampled 100 times to 5,000 TCRs. To build CDR3 similarity networks, amino acid triplet string-kernel similarity was used, and CDR3s were connected when their pairwise similarity was above 0.82. TCRdb reworked the public reads: Q25 trimming with fastp, MiXCR clone assembly, productive beta chains retained. Each entry is one CDR3 protein sequence, shown with its most common DNA and genes. TCRdb's processing, not the authors', yielded these V and J calls. Present in this sample are a few thousand distinct CDR3 sequences, 28% of which were seen just once. The ten largest account for 42% of the sample.

This receptor was identified in a male donor with early-stage non-small cell lung cancer. Specimen: PBMCs, collected at surgery. The rearrangement combines TRBV30 with TRBJ2-7; the D call could be TRBD1 or TRBD2, with each sharing 7 bases. CDR3 reads: CARQGGYEQYF. The DNA sequence is given as TGTGCCAGACAGGGAGGGTACGAGCAGTACTTC. Extended through the reference TRBV30 and TRBJ2-7 proteins, this CDR3 yields the full variable domain: SQTIHQWPATLVQPVGSPLSLECTVEGTSNPNLYWYRQAAGRGLQLLFYSVGIGQISSEVPQNLSASRPQDRQFILSSKKLLLSDSGFYLCARQGGYEQYFGPGTRLTVT.